The next 22 T cell receptor beta chains were all read from a single sample in a study of early T cells in non-severe SARS-CoV-2 infection. A single record per CDR3 protein comes from TCRdb applying MiXCR to the 5' RACE reads. The table shows approximately 50,000 distinct CDR3 sequences, with roughly 9.3% occurring only once. The sequenced material came from whole blood. Receptors were obtained from an adult who was a healthcare worker with PCR-confirmed SARS-CoV-2 infection or an uninfected control (not recorded which).

This clonotype has a handful of counts. The V and J genes are TRBV28 and TRBJ2-7; D is possibly TRBD1 (6 bases). V was shortened by 5 bases and J by 5 bases, with 19 bases between the two germline ends. CDR3 length equals 15 residues. Germline V gene data show CDR1 as MDHEN and CDR2 as SYDVKM. The chain's CDR3 is CASSPTGFGFHEQYF. The CDR3 nucleotides are TGTGCCAGCAGTCCTACAGGGTTTGGTTTCCACGAGCAGTACTTC.

This clonotype showed up many times. This chain links TRBV4-3 with TRBJ2-2, with 9 bases lining up with TRBD2. The V gene's germline CDR1 is LGHNA and CDR2 YSLEER. V was clipped by 1 base and J by 8 bases; unmatched bases: 5. CDR3 length: 15 residues. CDR3 DNA: TGCGCCAGCAGCCAAGTAGCGGGGGCTAGGGGGGAGCTGTTTTTT. It is translated as CASSQVAGARGELFF.

This clonotype was seen repeatedly, ten times or more. This sequence joins TRBV7-9 and TRBJ2-5, with 7 nucleotides matching TRBD2. With V trimmed by 1 base and J by 4 bases, 6 bases remained unmatched. CDR1 SEHNR and CDR2 FQNEAQ come from the germline V gene (reference sequence). The CDR3 runs 15 residues. In nucleotides, the CDR3 is TGTGCCAGCAGCTTAGTACGGGCTAGCGGAGAGACCCAGTACTTC. This codes for CASSLVRASGETQYF.

Many counts were recorded for this clonotype. J is TRBJ2-7 and V is TRBV18; D may be TRBD2 (6 bases). With 5 bases removed from V and 2 bases from J, the gap between germline ends came to 13 bases. Germline CDR1 and CDR2: KGHSH and LQKENI. This CDR3 has 14 residues. The CDR3 loop is CASSTPGLPYEQYF. CDR3 coding DNA: TGTGCCAGCTCAACGCCGGGACTGCCCTACGAGCAGTACTTC.

V gene TRBV29-1 combines with J gene TRBJ1-1; a possible D gene is TRBD1 (6 bases). The V gene lost 5 bases and the J gene lost 0 bases, with 13 bases spanning the gap. The CDR3 has 14 amino acids. The germline CDR1 and CDR2 sequences are SQVTM and ANQGSEA. CDR3 sequence reads: CSVYRGTMNTEAFF. The CDR3 DNA reads as TGCAGCGTTTATCGCGGGACAATGAACACTGAAGCTTTCTTT.

This clonotype came up many times. The chain is built from TRBV10-3 and TRBJ2-2; no definite D call. Trimming stripped 4 bases from V and 0 bases from J, with 12 bases between. The germline CDR1 and CDR2 sequences are ENHRY and SYGVKD. This CDR3 comprises 16 residues. DNA of the CDR3: TGTGCCATCAGTGCGTCCGACCGATCGAACACCGGGGAGCTGTTTTTT. Amino acids: CAISASDRSNTGELFF.

As DNA, the CDR3 is TGTGCCAGCAGGCCGGGACTAGCGGGATCCACAGATACGCAGTATTTT. This encodes CASRPGLAGSTDTQYF. The chain joins TRBV2 to TRBJ2-3; 13 nucleotides agree with TRBD2. There are 16 residues in the CDR3. V lost 6 bases, J lost 2 bases, and 5 bases stayed unmatched. In germline, CDR1 is SNHLY, CDR2 FYNNEI.

There are a few counts of this clonotype. The genes are TRBV6-6 and TRBJ2-1, with D uncertain. Germline CDR1 reads MNHNY; CDR2 reads SVGAGI (reference sequence). This CDR3 is 13 amino acids long. V was shortened by 4 bases and J by 6 bases, with 10 bases between the two germline ends. The CDR3 loop is CASSSRLTNEQFF. The CDR3 DNA reads TGTGCCAGCAGTTCACGACTCACCAATGAGCAGTTCTTC.

The CDR3 DNA reads as TGTGCCAGCAGCCAAGGGTTCCAGGGTGGCTACACCTTC. Its translation: CASSQGFQGGYTF. The gene calls are TRBV4-2 and TRBJ1-2; a possible D gene is TRBD1 (5 bases). Looked up from germline, CDR1 is LGHNA and CDR2 is YNFKEQ. CDR3 length equals 13 residues. Trimming cost V 1 base and J 7 bases, with 10 bases left between them.

This clonotype appeared many times. This chain joins TRBV30 and TRBJ2-6, with D possibly being TRBD1 (5 bases). CDR1 is GTSNPN and CDR2 is SVGIG in the germline V gene (reference sequence). The V gene lost 2 bases and the J gene lost 0 bases, with 14 bases spanning the gap. The CDR3 consists of 17 residues. In DNA form, the CDR3 reads TGTGCCTGGAGTAGACTCAGGGTGCGCTCTGGGGCCAACGTCCTGACTTTC. Its translation is CAWSRLRVRSGANVLTF.

V and J are TRBV10-2 and TRBJ1-6; perhaps TRBD1 as D (6 bases). The germline CDR1 and CDR2 sequences are WSHSY and SAAADI. V lost 4 bases, J lost 9 bases, and 13 bases lay in between. This CDR3 contains 14 residues. The CDR3 here is CASSVQGPSSPLHF. The CDR3 nucleotides read TGCGCCAGCAGTGTCCAGGGGCCTAGTTCACCCCTCCACTTT.

This chain's CDR3 is CASSKAGGGGRELFF. Written as DNA, the CDR3 is TGTGCCAGCAGTAAAGCGGGAGGGGGCGGCCGGGAGCTGTTTTTT. J is TRBJ2-2 and V is TRBV6-2 or TRBV6-3; 10 bases are a match to TRBD2. The germline gives CDR1 MNHEY, CDR2 SVGEGT. V shed 5 bases and J 9 bases; nucleotides not matched to a gene: 9. The CDR3 is made up of 15 amino acids.

The sample holds many counts of this clonotype. The rearrangement joins TRBV14 to TRBJ2-6; no clear D gene. CDR1 is SGHDN and CDR2 is FVKESK in the germline V gene. Trimming removed 0 bases at V and 0 bases at J, with 12 bases between. This CDR3 region has 18 residues. The CDR3 DNA follows: TGTGCCAGCAGCCAAGATCTGTACGGACGCTCTGGGGCCAACGTCCTGACTTTC. It translates to CASSQDLYGRSGANVLTF. Full variable domain (rest looked up from reference TRBV14 and TRBJ2-6): EAGVTQFPSHSVIEKGQTVTLRCDPISGHDNLYWYRRVMGKEIKFLLHFVKESKQDESGMPNNRFLAERTGGTYSTLKVQPAELEDSGVYFCASSQDLYGRSGANVLTFGAGSRLTVL.

The genes are TRBV7-2 and TRBJ2-7; D is unresolved. The CDR3 is 12 amino acids. Trimming removed 3 bases at V and 2 bases at J, with 5 bases between. Per the germline V gene, CDR1 is SGHTA and CDR2 is FQGNSA. DNA for the CDR3: TGTGCCAGCAGCTTCGGAACCTACGAGCAGTACTTC. Protein sequence: CASSFGTYEQYF.

This clonotype was seen many times. The rearrangement links TRBV6-1 to TRBJ1-2; D is ambiguous. Germline V gives CDR1 MNHNS, CDR2 SASEGT. Trimming took off 4 bases at V and 4 bases at J, with 10 bases between the two ends. The CDR3 spans 13 residues. CDR3 sequence reads: CASSGPLGYGYTF. Written as DNA, the CDR3 is TGTGCCAGCAGTGGCCCATTGGGCTATGGCTACACCTTC.

This clonotype was counted only a few times. V gene TRBV7-2 combines with J gene TRBJ2-1; D not resolved. The CDR3 is 11 amino acids. V lost 5 bases, J lost 7 bases, and 6 bases lay in between. Germline V lookup: CDR1 SGHTA, CDR2 FQGNSA. The CDR3 protein is CASSQANEQFF. DNA for the CDR3: TGTGCCAGCAGCCAAGCGAATGAGCAGTTCTTC.

At least ten counts were recorded for this clonotype. The rearrangement links TRBV12-3 or TRBV12-4 to TRBJ1-1; D not certain. V was clipped by 6 bases and J by 1 base, with 9 bases between them. The CDR3 is made up of 13 amino acids. This CDR3 reads CASSPRQNTEAFF. DNA for the CDR3: TGTGCCAGCAGCCCGCGACAGAACACTGAAGCTTTCTTT.

This clonotype was counted between two and nine times. CDR3 bases: TGTGCCAGCAGTTACGGGGGAGGGCCGAGGGAGCAGTACTTC. Its protein product is CASSYGGGPREQYF. The J gene is TRBJ2-7, the V gene TRBV6-5; the match to TRBD2 covers 7 bases. This CDR3 is 14 amino acids long. Unmatched junction bases numbered 8, after V lost 2 bases and J lost 7 bases. Germline V CDR1 and CDR2: MNHEY, SVGAGI.

The V and J genes are TRBV11-2 and TRBJ2-4, with 7 bases that match TRBD1. V lost 3 bases, J lost 8 bases, and 10 bases stayed unmatched. Germline CDR1 SGHAT, CDR2 FQNNGV. This CDR3 has 15 amino acids. The CDR3: CASSFTPRGPDIQYF. The CDR3 DNA is TGTGCCAGCAGCTTTACACCTAGGGGGCCGGACATTCAGTACTTC. The whole variable domain, remainder taken from reference TRBV11-2 and TRBJ2-4, is EAGVAQSPRYKIIEKRQSVAFWCNPISGHATLYWYQQILGQGPKLLIQFQNNGVVDDSQLPKDRFSAERLKGVDSTLKIQPAKLEDSAVYLCASSFTPRGPDIQYFGAGTRLSVL.

This clonotype was observed a handful of times. The chain carries TRBV2 and TRBJ1-1, with D hard to call. V was clipped by 1 base and J by 4 bases, with 13 bases between them. Germline CDR1 and CDR2: SNHLY and FYNNEI. The CDR3 extends over 15 amino acids. The CDR3 region has the DNA TGTGCCAGCAGTGAAGGCCCGATTCATCGCACTGAAGCTTTCTTT. Its protein is CASSEGPIHRTEAFF.

About this clonotype itself: A much more abundant neighbour one base away suggests this may be a read error. This rearrangement joins TRBV24-1 to TRBJ2-1; D gene unclear. The J call may be in error: the DNA end matches TRBJ2-7 better. CDR3 length: 12 amino acids. Germline lookup yields CDR1 KGHDR and CDR2 SFDVKD. The CDR3 loop is CATSESSREQYF. In DNA form, the CDR3 reads TGTGCCACCAGTGAATCGTCGCGAGAGCAGTACTTC.

This clonotype was detected ten times or more. V and J are TRBV5-1 and TRBJ2-1; D may be TRBD2 (6 bases). Germline CDR1 SGHRS, CDR2 YFSETQ. This CDR3 has 14 residues. V was shortened by 5 bases and J by 2 bases, with 11 bases between the two germline ends. Written as DNA, the CDR3 is TGCGCCAGCAGTAAGGGAGGAACCTACAATGAGCAGTTCTTC. Amino acids: CASSKGGTYNEQFF.